This entry concerns a single TCR beta chain. This record comes from a study of blood T cell repertoires in COVID-19. Study summary: COVID-19 samples collected from the United States, Italy and Spain covered acute and convalescent phases. In each case, the material was cDNA or gDNA derived from T cells, B-cell-depleted T cells, or PBMCs.

This table comes from immunoSEQ multiplex PCR, and its TCRdb copy is limited to in-frame clones, with some not included. This table holds 220,000 or so clones, over 75% found once. The V and J ends lost 4 bases and 6 bases, in that order; junction bases with no gene match: 11. Germline V gene sequence: CDR1 KGHSH, CDR2 LQKENI. This CDR3 is built from 16 residues. The chain uses TRBV18 and TRBJ2-1; TRBD1 agrees at 8 bases. The sequence came from a woman in her sixties or seventies who had recovered from COVID-19. The sample taken for sequencing was PBMCs or T cells enriched from blood (not recorded which). The CDR3 sequence is CASSRGPTGGLNEQFF. The CDR3 DNA sequence: TGTGCCAGCTCACGGGGGCCAACAGGGGGTCTCAATGAGCAGTTCTTC.